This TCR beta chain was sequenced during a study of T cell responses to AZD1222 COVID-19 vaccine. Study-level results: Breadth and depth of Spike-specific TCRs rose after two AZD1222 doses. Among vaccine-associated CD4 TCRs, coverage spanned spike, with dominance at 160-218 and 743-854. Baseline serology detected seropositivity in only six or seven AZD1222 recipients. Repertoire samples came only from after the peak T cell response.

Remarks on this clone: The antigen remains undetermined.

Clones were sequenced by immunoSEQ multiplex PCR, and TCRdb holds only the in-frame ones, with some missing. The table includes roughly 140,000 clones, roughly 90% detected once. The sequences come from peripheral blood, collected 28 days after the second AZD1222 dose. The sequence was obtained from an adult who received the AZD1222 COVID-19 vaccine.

CDR3 sequence: CASSLDRSSTNEKLFF. CDR3 coding DNA: TGTGCCAGCTCACTTGACAGGAGCTCAACTAATGAAAAACTGTTTTTT. The V and J genes are TRBV18 and TRBJ1-4, with a tentative D call TRBD1 (6 bases). Trimming removed 4 bases from V and 0 bases from J, with 12 bases in between. CDR1 KGHSH and CDR2 LQKENI come from the germline V gene. The CDR3 runs 16 residues.